A selection of T cell receptor beta chains follows, all from one sample in a study of T-cell memory formation after mild COVID-19. One entry per CDR3 protein results from TCRdb running MiXCR on the 5' RACE reads. This sample has about 270,000 distinct CDR3 sequences, with 16% found just once. The source material was PBMCs or a T cell subset sorted from them (not recorded which). All receptors come from a man younger than 30 who had mild COVID-19 (a few samples of this study predate the infection). Cell type and time point are not known. Each CDR3 is given with its conserved first and last residue. The D gene is left open where the match is weak. Size is omitted from some rows. Given values are once, few, many or a class for expanded clones.

D gene	J gene	V gene	clone size	CDR3 DNA	CDR3 protein
NA	TRBJ1-1	TRBV6-2/TRBV6-3	few	TGTGCCAGCAGTTACACCCTGGACGGATCGACTGAAGCTTTCTTT	CASSYTLDGSTEAFF
TRBD1	TRBJ2-1	TRBV7-2	NA	TGTGCCAGCAGCAGCCGGGACAGGGGTGAGCAGTTCTTC	CASSSRDRGEQFF
NA	TRBJ2-3	TRBV9	NA	TGTGCCAGCAGCGGTAGGGGTTTAGATACGCAGTATTTT	CASSGRGLDTQYF
NA	TRBJ2-3	TRBV5-5	NA	TGTGCCAGCAGCTTTCTTTCGGGGGACGGTACGCAGTATTTT	CASSFLSGDGTQYF
NA	TRBJ1-4	TRBV6-5	NA	TGTGCCAGCAGTTACTCATCGCCAGGCCCAAATGAAGGACTGTTTTTT	CASSYSSPGPNEGLFF
NA	TRBJ2-7	TRBV5-1	NA	TGCGCCAGCAGCGAGGGGGGGGGCGCAGGTAACGAGCAGTACTTC	CASSEGGGAGNEQYF
TRBD2	TRBJ2-3	TRBV3-1	many	TGTGCCAGCAGCTCATCCACTAGCGGGGCGACAGATACGCAGTATTTT	CASSSSTSGATDTQYF
TRBD2	TRBJ2-1	TRBV7-9	NA	TGTGCCAGCGGGGGGGGATACTCCTACAATGAGCAGTTCTTC	CASGGGYSYNEQFF
NA	TRBJ1-2	TRBV6-2/TRBV6-3	few	TGTGCCAGCAGTTCTTTCGCCCCCATCTGGACCGGCTATGGCTACACCTTC	CASSSFAPIWTGYGYTF
NA	TRBJ1-5	TRBV13	few	TGTGCCAGCAGCTTAGGTGGCAGGGGAAGCAATCAGCCCCAGCATTTT	CASSLGGRGSNQPQHF
NA	TRBJ2-3	TRBV9	few	TGTGCCAGCAGCTACCCCGGGACGGAAAGGGATACGCAGTATTTT	CASSYPGTERDTQYF
NA	TRBJ1-6	TRBV6-2/TRBV6-3	few	TGTGCCAGCAGTTACTCCGAGGGTTCACCCCTCCACTTT	CASSYSEGSPLHF
TRBD1	TRBJ1-1	TRBV6-5	few	TGTGCCAGCAGTTACCTGGGACAGGACACTGAAGCTTTCTTT	CASSYLGQDTEAFF
TRBD1	TRBJ2-7	TRBV10-3	few	TGTGCCATGGGCCCGAGGGGGCAAGATGGCGAGCAGTACTTC	CAMGPRGQDGEQYF
TRBD1	TRBJ1-5	TRBV7-2	NA	TGTGCCAGCAGGGGACAGGCTAATCAGCCCCAGCATTTT	CASRGQANQPQHF
TRBD1	TRBJ1-2	TRBV29-1	NA	TGCAGCGCGACAGGGACTTATGGCTACACCTTC	CSATGTYGYTF
NA	TRBJ1-5	TRBV23-1	few	TGCGCCAGCAGTCAATTATGGGGATCCCATCAGCCCCAGCATTTT	CASSQLWGSHQPQHF
NA	TRBJ1-2	TRBV29-1	NA	TGCAGCGTTGTAGAGCAGGGTGGTAACTATGGCTACACCTTC	CSVVEQGGNYGYTF
NA	TRBJ1-2	TRBV7-2	NA	TGTGCCAGCAGCCCCATGGTGGTCTATGGCTACACCTTC	CASSPMVVYGYTF
NA	TRBJ2-5	TRBV5-1	NA	TGCGCCAGCAGCTTGGAGAGGGGGGAAGAGACCCAGTACTTC	CASSLERGEETQYF
NA	TRBJ2-3	TRBV24-1	NA	TGTGCCACCAGTGATCCGCAGACAGGCGTAGGTCGCACAGATACGCAGTATTTT	CATSDPQTGVGRTDTQYF
NA	TRBJ1-6	TRBV3-1	NA	TGTGCCAGCAGGAACCAAGGCTATAATTCACCCCTCCACTTT	CASRNQGYNSPLHF
TRBD1	TRBJ1-1	TRBV24-1	few	TGTGCCACCAGCACCGGGACAGGAGACACTGAAGCTTTCTTT	CATSTGTGDTEAFF
TRBD1	TRBJ1-2	TRBV7-8	few	TGTGCCAGCAGCGCCTTGACAGGGGACGGCTATGGCTACACCTTC	CASSALTGDGYGYTF